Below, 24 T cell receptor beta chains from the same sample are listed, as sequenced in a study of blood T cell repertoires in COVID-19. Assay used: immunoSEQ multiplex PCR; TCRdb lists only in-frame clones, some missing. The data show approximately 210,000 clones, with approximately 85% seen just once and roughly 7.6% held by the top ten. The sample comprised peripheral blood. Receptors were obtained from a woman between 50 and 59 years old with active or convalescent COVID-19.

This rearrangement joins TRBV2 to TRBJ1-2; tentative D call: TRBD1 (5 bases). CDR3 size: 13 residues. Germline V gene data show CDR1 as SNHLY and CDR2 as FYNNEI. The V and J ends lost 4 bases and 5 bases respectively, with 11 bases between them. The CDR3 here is CASSVERGYGYTF. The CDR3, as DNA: TGTGCCAGCAGTGTGGAAAGGGGATATGGCTACACCTTC. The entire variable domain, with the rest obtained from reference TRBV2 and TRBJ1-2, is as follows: EPEVTQTPSHQVTQMGQEVILRCVPISNHLYFYWYRQILGQKVEFLVSFYNNEISEKSEIFDDQFSVERPDGSNFTLKIRSTKLEDSAMYFCASSVERGYGYTFGSGTRLTVV.

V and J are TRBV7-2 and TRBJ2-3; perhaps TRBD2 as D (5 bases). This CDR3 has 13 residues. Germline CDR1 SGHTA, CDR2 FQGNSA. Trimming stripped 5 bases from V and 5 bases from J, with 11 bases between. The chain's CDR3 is CASSRDMGDTQYF. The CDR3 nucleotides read TGTGCCAGCAGCCGGGATATGGGAGATACGCAGTATTTT.

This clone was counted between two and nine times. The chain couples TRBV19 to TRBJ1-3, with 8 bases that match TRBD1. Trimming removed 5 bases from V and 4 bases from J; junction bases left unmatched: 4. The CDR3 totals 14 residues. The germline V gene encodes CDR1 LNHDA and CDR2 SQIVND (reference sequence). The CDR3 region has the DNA TGTGCCAGTAGTTCGACAGGGGCCGGAAACACCATATATTTT. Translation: CASSSTGAGNTIYF.

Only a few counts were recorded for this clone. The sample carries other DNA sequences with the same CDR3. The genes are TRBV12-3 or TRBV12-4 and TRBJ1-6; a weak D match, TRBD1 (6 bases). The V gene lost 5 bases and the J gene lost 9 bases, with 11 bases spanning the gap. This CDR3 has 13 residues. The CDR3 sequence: CASSPTGLSPLHF. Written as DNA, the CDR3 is TGTGCCAGCAGTCCGACAGGTCTTTCACCCCTCCACTTT.

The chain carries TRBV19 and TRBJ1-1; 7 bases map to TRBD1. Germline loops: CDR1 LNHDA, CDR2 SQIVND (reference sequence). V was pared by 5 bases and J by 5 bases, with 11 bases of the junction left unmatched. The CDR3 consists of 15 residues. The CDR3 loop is CASSFFRGSETEAFF. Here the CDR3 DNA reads TGTGCCAGTAGTTTCTTCAGGGGGTCGGAGACTGAAGCTTTCTTT.

The CDR3 nucleotides read TGTGCCAGCAGCCACGGACAGATGAACACTGAAGCTTTCTTT. This sequence encodes CASSHGQMNTEAFF. This chain uses TRBV28 with TRBJ1-1, with a weak D call TRBD1 (6 bases). The CDR3 contains 14 residues. The ends were cut back, 6 bases at V and 0 bases at J, with 11 bases in the middle. The V gene's germline CDR1 is MDHEN and CDR2 SYDVKM.

The CDR3 sequence: CASNDASPFSEQYF. The CDR3 coding sequence is TGTGCCAGCAATGATGCGTCTCCCTTCTCCGAGCAGTACTTC. The chain carries TRBV2 and TRBJ2-7, with unresolved D. The V gene's germline CDR1 is SNHLY and CDR2 FYNNEI. The V end lost 7 bases, the J end lost 6 bases, and 19 bases lay between the germline ends. The CDR3 extends over 14 amino acids.

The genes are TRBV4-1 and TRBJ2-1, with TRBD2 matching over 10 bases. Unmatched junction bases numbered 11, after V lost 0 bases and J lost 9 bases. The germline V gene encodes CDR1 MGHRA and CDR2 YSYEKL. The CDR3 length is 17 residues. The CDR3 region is CASSQDPASGSRSEQFF. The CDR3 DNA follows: TGCGCCAGCAGCCAAGATCCGGCTAGCGGGAGTCGGAGTGAGCAGTTCTTC.

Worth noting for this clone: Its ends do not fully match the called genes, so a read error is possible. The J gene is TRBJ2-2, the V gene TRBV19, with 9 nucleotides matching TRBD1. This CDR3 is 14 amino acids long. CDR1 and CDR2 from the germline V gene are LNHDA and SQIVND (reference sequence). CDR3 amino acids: CASGTGQGHRGAVF. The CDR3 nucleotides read TGTGCCAGTGGGACGGGACAGGGACACCGGGGAGCTGTTTTT.

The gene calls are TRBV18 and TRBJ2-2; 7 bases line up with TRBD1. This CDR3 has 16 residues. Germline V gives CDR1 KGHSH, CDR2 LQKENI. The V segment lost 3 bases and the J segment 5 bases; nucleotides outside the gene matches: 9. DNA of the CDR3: TGTGCCAGCTCACCGACGACAGGGCGAGTTACCGGGGAGCTGTTTTTT. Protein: CASSPTTGRVTGELFF.

CDR3 bases: TGTGCCAGCAGTTTATTACAGGGTGTTAGTTCACCCCTCCACTTT. Its protein product is CASSLLQGVSSPLHF. The rearrangement joins TRBV27 to TRBJ1-6; maybe TRBD1 (6 bases). In germline, CDR1 is MNHEY, CDR2 SMNVEV (reference sequence). The CDR3 extends over 15 amino acids. V was clipped by 1 base and J by 9 bases, with 13 bases between them.

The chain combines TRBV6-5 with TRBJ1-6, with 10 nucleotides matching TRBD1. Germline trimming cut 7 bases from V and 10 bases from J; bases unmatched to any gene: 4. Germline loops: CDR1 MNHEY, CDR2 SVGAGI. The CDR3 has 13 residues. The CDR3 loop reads CASNQGQGSPLHF. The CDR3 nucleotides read TGTGCCAGCAACCAGGGACAGGGGTCACCCCTCCACTTT.

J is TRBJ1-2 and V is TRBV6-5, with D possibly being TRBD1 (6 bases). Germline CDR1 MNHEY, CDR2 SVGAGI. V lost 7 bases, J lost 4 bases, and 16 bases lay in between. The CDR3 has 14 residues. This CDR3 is CASTREGTFYGYTF. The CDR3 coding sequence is TGTGCCAGCACCCGAGAGGGGACATTCTATGGCTACACCTTC.

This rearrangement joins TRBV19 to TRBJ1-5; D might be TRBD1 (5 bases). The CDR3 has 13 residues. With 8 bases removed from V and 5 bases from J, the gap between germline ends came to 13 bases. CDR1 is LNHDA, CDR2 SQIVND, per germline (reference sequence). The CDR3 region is CASDGGDYQPQHF. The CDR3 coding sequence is TGTGCCAGTGACGGGGGGGATTATCAGCCCCAGCATTTT.

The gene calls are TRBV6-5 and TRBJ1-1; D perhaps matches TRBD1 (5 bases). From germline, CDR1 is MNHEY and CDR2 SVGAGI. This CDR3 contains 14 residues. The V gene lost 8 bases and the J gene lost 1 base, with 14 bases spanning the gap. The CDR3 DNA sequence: TGTGCCAGCGTAACACCCGGGGGGAACACTGAAGCTTTCTTT. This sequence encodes CASVTPGGNTEAFF.

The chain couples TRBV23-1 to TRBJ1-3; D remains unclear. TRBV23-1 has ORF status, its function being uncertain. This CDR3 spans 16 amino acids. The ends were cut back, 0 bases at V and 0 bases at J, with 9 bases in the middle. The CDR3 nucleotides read TGCGCCAGCAGTCAATCGACACTGACCTCTGGAAACACCATATATTTT. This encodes CASSQSTLTSGNTIYF.

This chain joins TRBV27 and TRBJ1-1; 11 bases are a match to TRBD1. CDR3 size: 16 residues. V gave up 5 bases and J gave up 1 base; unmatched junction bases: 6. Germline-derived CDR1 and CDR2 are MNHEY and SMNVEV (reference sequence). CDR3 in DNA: TGTGCCAGCAGTAGGGACAGGGGGTTTACGAACACTGAAGCTTTCTTT. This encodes CASSRDRGFTNTEAFF.

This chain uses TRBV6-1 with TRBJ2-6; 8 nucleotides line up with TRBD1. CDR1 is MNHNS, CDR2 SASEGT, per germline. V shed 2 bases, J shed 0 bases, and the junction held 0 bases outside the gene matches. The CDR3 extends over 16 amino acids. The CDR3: CASSETGGSGANVLTF. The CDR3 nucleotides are TGTGCCAGCAGTGAAACAGGGGGCTCTGGGGCCAACGTCCTGACTTTC.

In nucleotides, the CDR3 is TGCGCCAGCCGACCAACTAGCGGGTACGGCGGGGAGCTGTTTTTT. Its protein is CASRPTSGYGGELFF. The genes are TRBV10-2 and TRBJ2-2; 9 nucleotides match TRBD2. Trimming removed 8 bases from V and 7 bases from J; junction bases left unmatched: 11. The CDR3 has 15 residues. Germline-derived CDR1 and CDR2 are WSHSY and SAAADI.

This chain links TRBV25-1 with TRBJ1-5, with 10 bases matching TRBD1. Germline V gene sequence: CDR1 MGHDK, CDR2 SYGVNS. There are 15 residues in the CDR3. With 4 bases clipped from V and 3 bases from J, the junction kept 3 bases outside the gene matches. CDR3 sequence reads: CASSGGQGTNQPQHF. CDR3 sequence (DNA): TGTGCCAGCAGTGGGGGACAGGGGACCAATCAGCCCCAGCATTTT. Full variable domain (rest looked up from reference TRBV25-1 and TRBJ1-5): EADIYQTPRYLVIGTGKKITLECSQTMGHDKMYWYQQDPGMELHLIHYSYGVNSTEKGDLSSESTVSRIRTEHFPLTLESARPSHTSQYLCASSGGQGTNQPQHFGDGTRLSIL.

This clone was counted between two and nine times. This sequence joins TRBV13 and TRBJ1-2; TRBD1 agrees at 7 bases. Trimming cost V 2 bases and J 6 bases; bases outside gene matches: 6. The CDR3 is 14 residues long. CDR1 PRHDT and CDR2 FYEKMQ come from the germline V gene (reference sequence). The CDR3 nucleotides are TGTGCCAGCAGCTTACGCCTTGGACAGGATGGCTACACCTTC. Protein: CASSLRLGQDGYTF.

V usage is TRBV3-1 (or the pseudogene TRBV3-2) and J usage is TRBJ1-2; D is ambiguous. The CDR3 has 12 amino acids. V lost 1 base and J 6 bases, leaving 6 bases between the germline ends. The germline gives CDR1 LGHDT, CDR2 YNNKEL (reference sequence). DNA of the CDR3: TGTGCCAGCAGCCAAGGTACAGATGGCTACACCTTC. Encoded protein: CASSQGTDGYTF.

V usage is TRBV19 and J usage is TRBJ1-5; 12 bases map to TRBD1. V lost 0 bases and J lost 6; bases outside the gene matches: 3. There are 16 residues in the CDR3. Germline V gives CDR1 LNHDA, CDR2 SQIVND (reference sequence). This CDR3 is CASSIEGDRGRQPQHF. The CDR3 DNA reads TGTGCCAGTAGTATAGAGGGGGACAGGGGGCGTCAGCCCCAGCATTTT.

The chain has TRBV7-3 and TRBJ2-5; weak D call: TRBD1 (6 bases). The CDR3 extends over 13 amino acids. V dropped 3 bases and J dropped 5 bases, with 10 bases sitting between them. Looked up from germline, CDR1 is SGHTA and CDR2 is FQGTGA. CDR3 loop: CASSFLQGETQYF. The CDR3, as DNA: TGTGCCAGCAGCTTCCTACAGGGCGAGACCCAGTACTTC.